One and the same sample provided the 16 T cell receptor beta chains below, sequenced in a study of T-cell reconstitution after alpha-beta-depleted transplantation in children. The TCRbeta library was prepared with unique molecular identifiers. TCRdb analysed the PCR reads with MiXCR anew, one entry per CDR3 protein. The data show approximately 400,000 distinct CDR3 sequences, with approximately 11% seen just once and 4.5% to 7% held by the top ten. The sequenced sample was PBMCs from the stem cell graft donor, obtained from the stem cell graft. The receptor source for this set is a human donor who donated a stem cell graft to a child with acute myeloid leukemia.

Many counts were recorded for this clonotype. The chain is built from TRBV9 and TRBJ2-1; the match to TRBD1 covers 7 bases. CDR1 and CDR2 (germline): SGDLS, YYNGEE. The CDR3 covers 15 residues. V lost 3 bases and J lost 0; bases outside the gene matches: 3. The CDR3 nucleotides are TGTGCCAGCAGCGGGACAGGACTCTCCTACAATGAGCAGTTCTTC. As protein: CASSGTGLSYNEQFF.

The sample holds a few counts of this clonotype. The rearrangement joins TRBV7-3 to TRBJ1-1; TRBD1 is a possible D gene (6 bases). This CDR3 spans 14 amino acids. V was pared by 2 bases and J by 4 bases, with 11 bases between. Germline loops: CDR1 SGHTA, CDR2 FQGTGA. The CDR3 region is CASSLEGGRTEAFF. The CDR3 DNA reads TGTGCCAGCAGCTTAGAGGGGGGTCGCACTGAAGCTTTCTTT.

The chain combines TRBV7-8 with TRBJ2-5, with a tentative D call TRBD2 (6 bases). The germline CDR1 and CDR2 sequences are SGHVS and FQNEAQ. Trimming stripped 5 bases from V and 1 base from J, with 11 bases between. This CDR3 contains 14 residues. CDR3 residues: CASSTWDSQETQYF. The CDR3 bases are TGTGCCAGCAGCACCTGGGACTCCCAAGAGACCCAGTACTTC.

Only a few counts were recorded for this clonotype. The CDR3 reads CASSYRDRGSEKLFF. DNA for the CDR3: TGTGCCAGCAGTTACCGGGACAGGGGTAGTGAAAAACTGTTTTTT. J is TRBJ1-4 and V is TRBV6-5; 10 bases line up with TRBD1. Looked up from germline, CDR1 is MNHEY and CDR2 is SVGAGI. J was trimmed by 7 bases and V by 2 bases; bases with no gene match: 4. The CDR3 loop spans 15 amino acids.

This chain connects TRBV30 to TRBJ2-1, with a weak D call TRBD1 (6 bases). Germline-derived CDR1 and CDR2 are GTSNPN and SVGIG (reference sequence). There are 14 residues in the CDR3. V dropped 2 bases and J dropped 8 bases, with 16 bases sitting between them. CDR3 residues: CAWSKLYRVHEQFF. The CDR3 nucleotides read TGTGCCTGGAGTAAACTATACAGGGTCCATGAGCAGTTCTTC.

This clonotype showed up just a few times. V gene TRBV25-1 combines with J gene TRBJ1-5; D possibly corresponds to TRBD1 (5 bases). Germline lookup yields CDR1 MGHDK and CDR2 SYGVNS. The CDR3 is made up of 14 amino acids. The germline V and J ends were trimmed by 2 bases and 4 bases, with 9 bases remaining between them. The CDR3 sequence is CASSEGRGNQPQHF. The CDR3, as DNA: TGTGCCAGCAGTGAAGGTAGGGGTAATCAGCCCCAGCATTTT.

The CDR3 nucleotides are TGCGCCAGCAGCAACCGGGACAGGGGCCGGCTGCACTATGGCTACACCTTC. Its protein is CASSNRDRGRLHYGYTF. The chain joins TRBV5-1 to TRBJ1-2, with TRBD1 identical over 10 bases. The CDR3 sequence is 17 residues long. The germline V gene encodes CDR1 SGHRS and CDR2 YFSETQ. Losses at the gene ends were 4 bases for V and 3 bases for J; bases not matched to a gene: 12.

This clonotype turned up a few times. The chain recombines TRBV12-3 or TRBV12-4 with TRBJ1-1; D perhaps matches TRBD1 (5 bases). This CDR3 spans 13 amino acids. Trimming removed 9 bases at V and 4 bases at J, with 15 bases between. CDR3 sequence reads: CASSKGPGTEAFF. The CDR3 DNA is TGTGCCAGTTCTAAGGGGCCGGGCACTGAAGCTTTCTTT.

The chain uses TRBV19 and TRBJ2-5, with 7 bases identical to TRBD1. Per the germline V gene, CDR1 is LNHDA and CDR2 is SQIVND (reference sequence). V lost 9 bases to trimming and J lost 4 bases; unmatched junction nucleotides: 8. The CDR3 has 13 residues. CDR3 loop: CASGRTGVETQYF. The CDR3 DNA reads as TGTGCCAGCGGCCGAACAGGGGTAGAGACCCAGTACTTC.

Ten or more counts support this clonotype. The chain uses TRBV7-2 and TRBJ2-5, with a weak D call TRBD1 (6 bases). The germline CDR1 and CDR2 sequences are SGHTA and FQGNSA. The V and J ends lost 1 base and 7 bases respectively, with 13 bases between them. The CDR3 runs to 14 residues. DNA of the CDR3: TGTGCCAGCAGCTTAGAGGGGACATGGGGGACCCAGTACTTC. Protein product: CASSLEGTWGTQYF.

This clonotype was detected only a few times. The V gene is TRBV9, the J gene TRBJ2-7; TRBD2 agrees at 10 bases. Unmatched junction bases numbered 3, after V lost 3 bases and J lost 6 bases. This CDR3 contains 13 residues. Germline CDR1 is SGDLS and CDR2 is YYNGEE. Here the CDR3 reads CASSAGTSVEQYF. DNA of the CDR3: TGTGCCAGCAGCGCCGGGACTAGCGTCGAGCAGTACTTC. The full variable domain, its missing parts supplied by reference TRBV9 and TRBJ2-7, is DSGVTQTPKHLITATGQRVTLRCSPRSGDLSVYWYQQSLDQGLQFLIQYYNGEERAKGNILERFSAQQFPDLHSELNLSSLELGDSALYFCASSAGTSVEQYFGPGTRLTVT.

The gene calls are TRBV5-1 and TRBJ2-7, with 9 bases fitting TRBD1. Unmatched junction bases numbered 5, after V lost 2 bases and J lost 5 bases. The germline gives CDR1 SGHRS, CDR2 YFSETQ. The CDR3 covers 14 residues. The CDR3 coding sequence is TGCGCCAGCAGCTTAACAGGGGGCTTCAACGAGCAGTACGTC. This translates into CASSLTGGFNEQYV.

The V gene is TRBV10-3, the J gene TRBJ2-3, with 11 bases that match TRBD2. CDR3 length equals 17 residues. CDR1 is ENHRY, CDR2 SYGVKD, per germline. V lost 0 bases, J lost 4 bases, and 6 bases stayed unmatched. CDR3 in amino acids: CAISESLAGGSADTQYF. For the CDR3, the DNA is TGTGCCATCAGTGAGTCGTTAGCGGGGGGGTCCGCAGATACGCAGTATTTT.

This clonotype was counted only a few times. CDR3 region: CASTTSGRDYEQYF. CDR3 in DNA: TGTGCCAGCACAACTAGCGGACGGGACTACGAGCAGTACTTC. The chain employs TRBV25-1 and TRBJ2-7; 8 bases map to TRBD2. V was pared by 7 bases and J by 3 bases, with 8 bases of the junction left unmatched. Germline lookup yields CDR1 MGHDK and CDR2 SYGVNS. The CDR3 runs to 14 residues.

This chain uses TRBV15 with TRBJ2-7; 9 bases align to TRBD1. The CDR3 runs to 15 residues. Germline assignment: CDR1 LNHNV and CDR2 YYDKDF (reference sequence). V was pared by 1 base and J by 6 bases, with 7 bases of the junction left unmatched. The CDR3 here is CATSRGDRVFSEQYV. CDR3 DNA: TGTGCCACCAGCAGAGGGGACAGGGTTTTTTCCGAGCAGTACGTC.

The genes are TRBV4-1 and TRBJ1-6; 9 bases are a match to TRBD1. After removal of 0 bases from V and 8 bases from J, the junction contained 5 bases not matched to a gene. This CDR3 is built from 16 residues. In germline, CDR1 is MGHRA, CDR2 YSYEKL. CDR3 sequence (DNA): TGCGCCAGCAGCCAAGATCCGGGACAGGGATATTCACCCCTCCACTTT. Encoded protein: CASSQDPGQGYSPLHF.